Presented here are 11 T cell receptor beta chains from one specimen sequenced in a study of CD8 T cells in Susac syndrome. RNA totalling about 0.45 to 1 ug underwent reverse transcription with random hexamers. TCRdb re-derived calls from the immunoSEQ multiplex PCR reads in MiXCR, one entry per CDR3 protein. The sample shows 150,000 to 200,000 distinct CDR3 sequences, just over 90% of them seen only once. The sample taken for sequencing was CD4+ T cells from PBMCs. The receptors were gathered from a human donor in good health.

CDR3 sequence reads: CASSLNRHSTDTQYF. CDR3 nucleotides: TGTGCCAGCAGCTTAAACAGACACTCCACAGATACGCAGTATTTT. The chain employs TRBV11-1 and TRBJ2-3; D remains ambiguous. This CDR3 comprises 15 residues. Germline assignment: CDR1 SGHAT and CDR2 FQDESV (reference sequence). Trimming removed 2 bases at V and 2 bases at J, with 11 bases between. The variable domain in full, completed from reference TRBV11-1 and TRBJ2-3, reads EAEVAQSPRYKITEKSQAVAFWCDPISGHATLYWYRQILGQGPELLVQFQDESVVDDSQLPKDRFSAERLKGVDSTLKIQPAELGDSAMYLCASSLNRHSTDTQYFGPGTRLTVL.

The chain combines TRBV19 with TRBJ2-5; D not certain. The CDR3 sequence is 14 residues long. Trimming left V 3 bases short and J 0 bases short, with 8 bases between. CDR1 and CDR2 from the germline V gene are LNHDA and SQIVND (reference sequence). CDR3 coding DNA: TGTGCCAGTAGTATTATATGGAACCAAGAGACCCAGTACTTC. Translation gives CASSIIWNQETQYF.

The J gene is TRBJ2-7, the V gene TRBV12-3 or TRBV12-4, with 10 bases fitting TRBD2. V was pared by 6 bases and J by 0 bases, with 8 bases of the junction left unmatched. The CDR3 runs 16 residues. The CDR3: CASSLTSGAFSYEQYF. DNA for the CDR3: TGTGCCAGCAGCTTAACTAGCGGGGCCTTCTCCTACGAGCAGTACTTC.

The V call is TRBV19, the J call TRBJ1-2; D uncertain. The CDR3 runs to 14 residues. Trimming removed 3 bases from V and 9 bases from J, with 17 bases in between. Germline V gives CDR1 LNHDA, CDR2 SQIVND (reference sequence). CDR3 bases: TGTGCCAGTAGTATTCTGGGTTCCCCGTATCGCTACACCTTC. It specifies CASSILGSPYRYTF.

The chain employs TRBV6-1 and TRBJ1-5, with 7 bases matching TRBD1. This CDR3 region has 13 residues. CDR1 and CDR2 (germline): MNHNS, SASEGT. V lost 7 bases and J lost 7; bases outside the gene matches: 7. Here the CDR3 DNA reads TGTGCCAGCACCACAGGGGCAAAGCAGCCCCAGCATTTT. Translated: CASTTGAKQPQHF.

The gene calls are TRBV6-1 and TRBJ2-7, with TRBD1 identical over 11 bases. This CDR3 is 13 amino acids long. Unmatched junction bases numbered 8, after V lost 9 bases and J lost 7 bases. Germline loops: CDR1 MNHNS, CDR2 SASEGT. The CDR3: CASSPGQGEEQYF. The CDR3 DNA sequence: TGTGCCAGTTCTCCGGGACAGGGGGAAGAGCAGTACTTC.

The rearrangement uses TRBV18 and TRBJ1-5; D unresolved. Trimming took 2 bases from V and 1 from J, leaving 9 bases between them. The CDR3 has 15 amino acids. CDR1 and CDR2 from the germline V gene are KGHSH and LQKENI. This CDR3 reads CASSPALSSNQPQHF. CDR3 coding DNA: TGTGCCAGCTCACCAGCCCTTTCGAGCAATCAGCCCCAGCATTTT.

The rearrangement joins TRBV18 to TRBJ2-1; D is uncertain. Trimming took 0 bases from V and 7 from J, leaving 7 bases between them. The V gene's germline CDR1 is KGHSH and CDR2 LQKENI. The CDR3 contains 13 residues. The CDR3 protein is CASSPPNGNEQFF. In DNA, the CDR3 is TGTGCCAGCTCACCACCGAATGGGAATGAGCAGTTCTTC.

J is TRBJ1-2 and V is TRBV7-9; unclear D gene. Trimming left V 4 bases short and J 6 bases short, with 12 bases between. CDR1 SEHNR and CDR2 FQNEAQ come from the germline V gene (reference sequence). The CDR3 has 13 residues. The CDR3 sequence is CASSSHYADGYTF. The CDR3 DNA follows: TGTGCCAGCAGCTCCCACTATGCGGATGGCTACACCTTC.

CDR3 amino acids: CASRFKQGAQHF. The CDR3 nucleotides are TGTGCCAGCAGATTCAAGCAGGGGGCCCAGCATTTT. The chain couples TRBV12-3 or TRBV12-4 to TRBJ1-5; the match to TRBD1 covers 7 bases. With V trimmed by 6 bases and J by 11 bases, 7 bases remained unmatched. CDR3 size: 12 residues.

The rearrangement links TRBV9 to TRBJ2-2; D may be TRBD1 or TRBD2 (5 bases each). V was pared by 2 bases and J by 3 bases, with 11 bases between. Germline CDR1 reads SGDLS; CDR2 reads YYNGEE. This CDR3 spans 15 amino acids. The CDR3 reads CASSVRAGHTGELFF. Here the CDR3 DNA reads TGTGCCAGCAGCGTGCGGGCAGGGCACACCGGGGAGCTGTTTTTT. The variable domain in full, completed from reference TRBV9 and TRBJ2-2, reads DSGVTQTPKHLITATGQRVTLRCSPRSGDLSVYWYQQSLDQGLQFLIQYYNGEERAKGNILERFSAQQFPDLHSELNLSSLELGDSALYFCASSVRAGHTGELFFGEGSRLTVL.